This T cell receptor beta chain was observed in a study of vaccination and CD4 T cells after COVID-19. Cultured CD4+ T-cell DNA underwent Oncomine TCR Beta short-read sequencing. TCRdb passed the PCR reads through MiXCR, listing each CDR3 protein once. Altogether fewer than 5,500 distinct CDR3 sequences are present, around 20% being singletons, with the ten largest covering around 21%. Treatment defined: roughly 11-day PBMC culture with coronavirus spike peptide pools or control peptides (ViraFEST assay). V was clipped by 2 bases and J by 8 bases, with 7 bases between them. The CDR3 is 12 residues long. Germline loops: CDR1 MDHEN, CDR2 SYDVKM. A word on this clonotype: Its cognate antigen is unknown.

The V gene is TRBV28, the J gene TRBJ2-1; D might be TRBD2 (5 bases). Sequencing was carried out using CD4+ T cells from blood, cultured in vitro. The TCR was taken from a human donor who had recovered from COVID-19. The CDR3 reads CASSLRGYEQFF. In nucleotides, the CDR3 is TGTGCCAGCAGTTTAAGAGGGTATGAGCAGTTCTTC. Together with reference TRBV28 and TRBJ2-1, the CDR3 gives the full variable domain: DVKVTQSSRYLVKRTGEKVFLECVQDMDHENMFWYRQDPGLGLRLIYFSYDVKMKEKGDIPEGYSVSREKKERFSLILESASTNQTSMYLCASSLRGYEQFFGPGTRLTVL.